One and the same sample provided the 22 T cell receptor beta chains below, sequenced in a study of blood T cell repertoires in COVID-19. Profiling relied on immunoSEQ multiplex PCR, and the TCRdb table lists in-frame clones only, not all of them. The sample has about 180,000 clones; around nine tenths are singletons. The sample comprised peripheral blood. The receptors were sampled from a woman in her 70s with COVID-19, enrolled during active disease.

This chain joins TRBV11-2 and TRBJ1-3; D call uncertain. Germline-derived CDR1 and CDR2 are SGHAT and FQNNGV. This CDR3 region has 14 residues. V was pared by 1 base and J by 0 bases, with 4 bases between. The CDR3 loop reads CASSLVISGNTIYF. The DNA for the CDR3 is TGTGCCAGCAGCTTAGTCATCTCTGGAAACACCATATATTTT.

This clone showed up just once. The rearrangement joins TRBV6-5 to TRBJ1-4; 9 positions match TRBD1. The germline V gene has CDR1 MNHEY and CDR2 SVGAGI. V shed 6 bases and J 4 bases; nucleotides not matched to a gene: 6. The CDR3 consists of 15 residues. CDR3 region: CASREGQGGNEKLFF. The CDR3 DNA follows: TGTGCCAGCAGGGAGGGACAGGGAGGTAATGAAAAACTGTTTTTT.

The V and J genes are TRBV27 and TRBJ1-1, with D possibly TRBD1 on 6 matching bases. The CDR3 covers 16 residues. Per the germline V gene, CDR1 is MNHEY and CDR2 is SMNVEV (reference sequence). Trimming pared 3 bases from V and 1 base from J, leaving 15 bases between. CDR3 loop: CASSLTGRGGNTEAFF. CDR3 DNA sequence: TGTGCCAGCAGTTTGACAGGCAGAGGTGGGAACACTGAAGCTTTCTTT.

This sequence joins TRBV28 and TRBJ2-7; TRBD1 might be the D (6 bases). Germline V CDR1 and CDR2: MDHEN, SYDVKM. This CDR3 is 15 amino acids long. The ends were cut back, 6 bases at V and 0 bases at J, with 15 bases in the middle. The CDR3 DNA follows: TGTGCCAGCAGACCCCCCGGGACAAACTCCTACGAGCAGTACTTC. This encodes CASRPPGTNSYEQYF.

The chain links TRBV27 to TRBJ1-5; D may be TRBD1 (6 bases). Trimming removed 6 bases at V and 0 bases at J, with 12 bases between. The germline V gene has CDR1 MNHEY and CDR2 SMNVEV (reference sequence). This CDR3 has 15 amino acids. The CDR3 nucleotides are TGTGCCAGCAGATTGACAGGTTATAGCAATCAGCCCCAGCATTTT. Protein: CASRLTGYSNQPQHF.

The chain links TRBV19 to TRBJ2-5, with 10 bases that match TRBD2. The CDR3 length is 19 residues. The trim removed 6 bases at V and 2 bases at J, leaving 18 bases unmatched. The germline V gene has CDR1 LNHDA and CDR2 SQIVND (reference sequence). Written as DNA, the CDR3 is TGTGCCAGTAGAAAACGCTTTGGAGCGGGAGGGGCAGAACAAGAGACCCAGTACTTC. Encoded protein: CASRKRFGAGGAEQETQYF. The full variable domain, completed using reference TRBV19 and TRBJ2-5, is DGGITQSPKYLFRKEGQNVTLSCEQNLNHDAMYWYRQDPGQGLRLIYYSQIVNDFQKGDIAEGYSVSREKKESFPLTVTSAQKNPTAFYLCASRKRFGAGGAEQETQYFGPGTRLLVL.

J is TRBJ1-1 and V is TRBV7-9, with 9 bases that match TRBD1. The CDR3 is 18 residues long. Trimming removed 5 bases from V and 4 bases from J; junction bases left unmatched: 17. The germline CDR1 and CDR2 sequences are SEHNR and FQNEAQ (reference sequence). CDR3 protein: CASSRLQGAFPQSTEAFF. The DNA of the CDR3 is TGTGCCAGCAGCCGGTTACAGGGGGCCTTCCCACAAAGCACTGAAGCTTTCTTT. The entire variable domain, with the rest obtained from reference TRBV7-9 and TRBJ1-1, is as follows: DTGVSQNPRHKITKRGQNVTFRCDPISEHNRLYWYRQTLGQGPEFLTYFQNEAQLEKSRLLSDRFSAERPKGSFSTLEIQRTEQGDSAMYLCASSRLQGAFPQSTEAFFGQGTRLTVV.

The V call is TRBV3-1 (or the pseudogene TRBV3-2), the J call TRBJ1-2, with TRBD1 matching 8 bases. CDR1 is LGHDT, CDR2 YNNKEL, per germline (reference sequence). The length of the CDR3 is 13 residues. V was clipped by 3 bases and J by 5 bases; unmatched bases: 2. CDR3 sequence (DNA): TGTGCCAGCAGCCACGGACAGGGTTATGGCTACACCTTC. Its translation: CASSHGQGYGYTF.

The rearrangement uses TRBV30 and TRBJ1-6, with TRBD1 matching over 11 bases. The CDR3 runs 14 residues. V gave up 3 bases and J gave up 11 bases; unmatched junction bases: 6. Germline V CDR1 and CDR2: GTSNPN, SVGIG (reference sequence). CDR3 loop: CAWSPGQGGPPLHF. The CDR3 coding sequence is TGTGCCTGGAGCCCGGGACAGGGGGGTCCACCCCTCCACTTT.

The chain couples TRBV6-5 to TRBJ1-3; tentative D call: TRBD1 (6 bases). The germline V and J ends were trimmed by 5 bases and 2 bases, with 13 bases remaining between them. Germline CDR1 reads MNHEY; CDR2 reads SVGAGI. The CDR3 totals 15 residues. The CDR3 reads CASSRQGRAGNTIYF. CDR3 nucleotide sequence: TGTGCCAGCAGTCGTCAGGGGAGGGCTGGAAACACCATATATTTT.

The gene calls are TRBV21-1 and TRBJ1-5. TRBV21-1 is a listed pseudogene. The CDR3 extends over 14 amino acids. The CDR3 loop reads CASSKGPFYQPQHF. CDR3 coding DNA: TGTGCCAGCAGCAAAGGTCCGTTTTATCAGCCCCAGCATTTT.

The CDR3 here is CASSQVPSRGSGANVLTF. CDR3 bases: TGCGCCAGCAGCCAAGTTCCCAGCCGGGGGTCTGGGGCCAACGTCCTGACTTTC. V gene TRBV4-1 combines with J gene TRBJ2-6, with D perhaps matching TRBD2 (6 bases). Germline CDR1 reads MGHRA; CDR2 reads YSYEKL. The V end was cut by 1 base, the J end by 1 base, with 14 bases between. This CDR3 spans 18 amino acids.

J is TRBJ2-7 and V is TRBV29-1, with a weak D call TRBD2 (6 bases). Germline loops: CDR1 SQVTM, CDR2 ANQGSEA. This CDR3 contains 13 residues. V was cut by 7 bases and J by 5 bases, with 18 bases left in between. DNA for the CDR3: TGCAGCGCTCGGGACTCACGAGCCCACGAGCAGTACTTC. Encoded protein: CSARDSRAHEQYF.

The chain recombines TRBV14 with TRBJ2-3; no clear D gene. V dropped 6 bases and J dropped 0 bases, with 10 bases sitting between them. In germline, CDR1 is SGHDN, CDR2 FVKESK. The CDR3 has 14 residues. DNA of the CDR3: TGTGCCAGCAGTCGTAAGCCTAGCACAGATACGCAGTATTTT. Translation: CASSRKPSTDTQYF.

The chain recombines TRBV19 with TRBJ1-2; possible D gene TRBD1, 5 bases. V lost 3 bases to trimming and J lost 5 bases, with 7 bases between them. CDR1 LNHDA and CDR2 SQIVND come from the germline V gene (reference sequence). CDR3 length equals 12 residues. The CDR3: CASSITGYGYTF. CDR3 DNA: TGTGCCAGTAGTATCACAGGATATGGCTACACCTTC.

The chain is built from TRBV3-1 (or the pseudogene TRBV3-2) and TRBJ2-3, with D perhaps matching TRBD2 (5 bases). V was shortened by 2 bases and J by 11 bases, with 11 bases between the two germline ends. The V gene's germline CDR1 is LGHDT and CDR2 YNNKEL (reference sequence). The CDR3 loop spans 12 amino acids. The CDR3 loop reads CASSQSTGEQYF. CDR3 in DNA: TGTGCCAGCAGCCAATCAACCGGGGAGCAGTATTTT.

V gene TRBV28 combines with J gene TRBJ2-5; 7 positions match TRBD2. The germline V gene encodes CDR1 MDHEN and CDR2 SYDVKM. The V and J ends lost 7 bases and 2 bases, in that order; junction bases with no gene match: 7. The CDR3 has 14 residues. This CDR3 is CASTEAGRQETQYF. CDR3 bases: TGTGCCAGCACCGAAGCGGGGCGACAAGAGACCCAGTACTTC. The full variable domain, completed using reference TRBV28 and TRBJ2-5, is DVKVTQSSRYLVKRTGEKVFLECVQDMDHENMFWYRQDPGLGLRLIYFSYDVKMKEKGDIPEGYSVSREKKERFSLILESASTNQTSMYLCASTEAGRQETQYFGPGTRLLVL.

V gene TRBV30 combines with J gene TRBJ2-3; 10 positions agree with TRBD2. Per the germline V gene, CDR1 is GTSNPN and CDR2 is SVGIG (reference sequence). This CDR3 is 15 amino acids long. The junction had 5 bases not matched to a gene; V was cut back by 3 bases and J by 2 bases. The CDR3 loop reads CAWSEGLAVTDTQYF. The DNA for the CDR3 is TGTGCCTGGAGCGAAGGACTAGCGGTCACAGATACGCAGTATTTT.

The chain links TRBV28 to TRBJ1-2; D gene uncertain. The germline CDR1 and CDR2 sequences are MDHEN and SYDVKM. CDR3 length: 12 amino acids. Trimming shortened V by 3 bases and J by 5 bases, and 7 bases separated the two germline ends. In nucleotides, the CDR3 is TGTGCCAGCAGTTTCTCCGGGTATGGCTACACCTTC. Its protein product is CASSFSGYGYTF.

J is TRBJ2-3 and V is TRBV29-1, with 10 bases aligning to TRBD2. Germline V lookup: CDR1 SQVTM, CDR2 ANQGSEA. J was trimmed by 6 bases and V by 0 bases; bases with no gene match: 12. This CDR3 contains 17 residues. The CDR3 region is CSVEDPATSGTVDTQYF. CDR3 coding DNA: TGCAGCGTTGAAGATCCGGCTACTAGCGGGACGGTGGATACGCAGTATTTT.

V usage is TRBV3-1 (or the pseudogene TRBV3-2) and J usage is TRBJ1-1, with D uncertain. This CDR3 has 16 amino acids. V gave up 0 bases and J gave up 6 bases, with 17 bases separating them. Germline CDR1 is LGHDT and CDR2 is YNNKEL (reference sequence). CDR3 DNA sequence: TGTGCCAGCAGCCAAGATTTCGGGGTTTCTAGACCTGAAGCTTTCTTT. Its translation is CASSQDFGVSRPEAFF.

J is TRBJ2-5 and V is TRBV29-1; 7 bases fit TRBD2. This CDR3 comprises 12 residues. Per the germline V gene, CDR1 is SQVTM and CDR2 is ANQGSEA. Losses at the gene ends were 7 bases for V and 3 bases for J; bases not matched to a gene: 5. CDR3 protein: CSAGGLKETQYF. CDR3 nucleotides: TGCAGCGCGGGGGGACTAAAAGAGACCCAGTACTTC.